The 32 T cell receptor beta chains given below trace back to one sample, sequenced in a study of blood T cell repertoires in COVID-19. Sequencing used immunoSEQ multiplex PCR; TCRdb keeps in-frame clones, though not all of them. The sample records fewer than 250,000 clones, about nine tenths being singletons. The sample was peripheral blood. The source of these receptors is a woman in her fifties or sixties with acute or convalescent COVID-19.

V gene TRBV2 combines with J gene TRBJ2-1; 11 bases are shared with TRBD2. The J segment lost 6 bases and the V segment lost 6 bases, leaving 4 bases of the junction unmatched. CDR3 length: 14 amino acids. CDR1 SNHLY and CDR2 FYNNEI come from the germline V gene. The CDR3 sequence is CASSRTSGPNEQFF. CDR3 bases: TGTGCCAGCAGCCGGACTAGCGGGCCCAATGAGCAGTTCTTC.

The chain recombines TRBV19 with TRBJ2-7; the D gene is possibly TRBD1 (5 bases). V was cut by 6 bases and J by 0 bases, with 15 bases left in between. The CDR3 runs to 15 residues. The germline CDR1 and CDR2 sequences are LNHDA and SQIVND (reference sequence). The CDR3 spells CASRQMGQRSYEQYF. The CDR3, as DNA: TGTGCCAGTAGACAGATGGGGCAGCGCTCCTACGAGCAGTACTTC.

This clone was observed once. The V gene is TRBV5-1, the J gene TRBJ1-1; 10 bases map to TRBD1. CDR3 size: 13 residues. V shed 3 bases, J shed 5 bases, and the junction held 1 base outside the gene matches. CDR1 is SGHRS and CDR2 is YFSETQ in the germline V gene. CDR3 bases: TGCGCCAGCAGCTCGGACAGGGGGACTGAAGCTTTCTTT. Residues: CASSSDRGTEAFF.

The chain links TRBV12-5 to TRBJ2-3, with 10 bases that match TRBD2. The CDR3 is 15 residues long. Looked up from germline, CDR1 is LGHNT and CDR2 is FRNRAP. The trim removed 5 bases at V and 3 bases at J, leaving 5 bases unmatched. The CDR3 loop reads CASGPPGLATDTQYF. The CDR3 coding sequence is TGTGCTAGTGGTCCACCGGGACTAGCGACAGATACGCAGTATTTT.

CDR3 nucleotides: TGTGCCAGCAGCCCCCTCGGGGTTTCGGGCACCGGGGAGCTGTTTTTT. It codes for CASSPLGVSGTGELFF. The chain uses TRBV11-2 and TRBJ2-2; D perhaps matches TRBD2 (5 bases). The CDR3 is 16 residues long. The germline V and J ends were trimmed by 5 bases and 4 bases, with 17 bases remaining between them. Germline CDR1 SGHAT, CDR2 FQNNGV.

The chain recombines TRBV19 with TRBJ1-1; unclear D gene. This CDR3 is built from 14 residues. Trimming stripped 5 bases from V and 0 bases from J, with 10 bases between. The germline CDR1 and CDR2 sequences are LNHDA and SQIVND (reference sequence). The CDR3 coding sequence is TGTGCCAGTAGTCTTACAGACATGAACACTGAAGCTTTCTTT. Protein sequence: CASSLTDMNTEAFF.

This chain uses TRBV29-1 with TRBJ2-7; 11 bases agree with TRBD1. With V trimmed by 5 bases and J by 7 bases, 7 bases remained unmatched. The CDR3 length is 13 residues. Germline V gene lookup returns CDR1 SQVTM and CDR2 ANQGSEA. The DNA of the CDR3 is TGCAGCGTTCCGGGACAGGGGGGCGAAGAGCAGTACTTC. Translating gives CSVPGQGGEEQYF.

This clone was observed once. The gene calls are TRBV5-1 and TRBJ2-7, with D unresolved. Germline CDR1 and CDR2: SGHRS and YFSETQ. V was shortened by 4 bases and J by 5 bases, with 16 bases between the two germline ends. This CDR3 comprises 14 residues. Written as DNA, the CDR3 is TGCGCCAGCAGCCCCACCGGGTCGTCGGACGAGCAGTACTTC. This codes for CASSPTGSSDEQYF.

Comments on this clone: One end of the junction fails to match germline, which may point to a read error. The CDR3 here is CASCFGRGCAEAFF. CDR3 nucleotide sequence: TGTGCCAGCTGTTTTGGCAGGGGATGTGCTGAAGCTTTCTTT. V usage is TRBV27 and J usage is TRBJ1-1; tentatively, D is TRBD1 (6 bases). This CDR3 region has 14 residues. Germline loops: CDR1 MNHEY, CDR2 SMNVEV (reference sequence).

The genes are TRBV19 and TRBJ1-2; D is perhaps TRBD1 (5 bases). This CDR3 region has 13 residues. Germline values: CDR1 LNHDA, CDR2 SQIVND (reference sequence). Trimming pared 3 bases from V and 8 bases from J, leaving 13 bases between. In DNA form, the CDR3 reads TGTGCCAGTAGTATTGTCCAGGGAGGAGGCTACACCTTC. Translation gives CASSIVQGGGYTF. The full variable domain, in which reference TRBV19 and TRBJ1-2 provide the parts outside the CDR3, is DGGITQSPKYLFRKEGQNVTLSCEQNLNHDAMYWYRQDPGQGLRLIYYSQIVNDFQKGDIAEGYSVSREKKESFPLTVTSAQKNPTAFYLCASSIVQGGGYTFGSGTRLTVV.

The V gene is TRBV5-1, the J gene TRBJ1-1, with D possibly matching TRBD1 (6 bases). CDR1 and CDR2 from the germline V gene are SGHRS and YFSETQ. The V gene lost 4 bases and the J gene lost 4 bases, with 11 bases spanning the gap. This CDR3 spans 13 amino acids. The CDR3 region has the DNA TGCGCCAGCAGCGCCGGGACACTCACTGAAGCTTTCTTT. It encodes CASSAGTLTEAFF.

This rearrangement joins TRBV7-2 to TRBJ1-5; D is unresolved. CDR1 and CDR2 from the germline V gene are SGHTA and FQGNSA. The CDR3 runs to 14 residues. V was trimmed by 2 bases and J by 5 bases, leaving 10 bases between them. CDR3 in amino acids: CASSLMGGDQPQHF. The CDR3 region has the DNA TGTGCCAGCAGCTTAATGGGAGGAGATCAGCCCCAGCATTTT.

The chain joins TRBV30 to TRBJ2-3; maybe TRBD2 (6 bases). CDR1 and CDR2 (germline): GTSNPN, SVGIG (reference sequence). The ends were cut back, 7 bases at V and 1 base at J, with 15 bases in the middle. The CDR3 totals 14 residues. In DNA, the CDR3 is TGTGCCTCGGCGGGAATGGGTCGCACAGATACGCAGTATTTT. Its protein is CASAGMGRTDTQYF.

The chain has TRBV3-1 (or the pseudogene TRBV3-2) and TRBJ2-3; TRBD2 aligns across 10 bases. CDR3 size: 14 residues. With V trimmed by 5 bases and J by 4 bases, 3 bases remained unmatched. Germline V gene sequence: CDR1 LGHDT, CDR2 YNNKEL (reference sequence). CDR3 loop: CASSASGSADTQYF. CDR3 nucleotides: TGTGCCAGCAGCGCTAGCGGGAGCGCAGATACGCAGTATTTT.

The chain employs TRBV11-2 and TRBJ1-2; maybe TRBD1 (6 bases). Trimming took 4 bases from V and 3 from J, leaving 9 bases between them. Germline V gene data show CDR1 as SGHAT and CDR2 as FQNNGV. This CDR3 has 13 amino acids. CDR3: CASSYGTYYGYTF. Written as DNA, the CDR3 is TGTGCCAGCAGCTATGGGACATACTATGGCTACACCTTC.

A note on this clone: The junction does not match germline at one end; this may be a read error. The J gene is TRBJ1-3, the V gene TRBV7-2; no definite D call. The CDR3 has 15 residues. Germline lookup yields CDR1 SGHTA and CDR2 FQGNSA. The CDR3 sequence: CASSLAGQGGNTIYF. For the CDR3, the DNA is TGTGCCAGCAGCCTAGCGGGCCAAGGTGGAAACACCATATATTTT.

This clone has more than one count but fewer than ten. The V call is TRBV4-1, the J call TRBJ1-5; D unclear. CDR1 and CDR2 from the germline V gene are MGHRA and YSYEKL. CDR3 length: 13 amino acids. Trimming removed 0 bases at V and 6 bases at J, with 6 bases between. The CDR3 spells CASSQESVQPQHF. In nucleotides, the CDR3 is TGCGCCAGCAGCCAAGAATCGGTTCAGCCCCAGCATTTT.

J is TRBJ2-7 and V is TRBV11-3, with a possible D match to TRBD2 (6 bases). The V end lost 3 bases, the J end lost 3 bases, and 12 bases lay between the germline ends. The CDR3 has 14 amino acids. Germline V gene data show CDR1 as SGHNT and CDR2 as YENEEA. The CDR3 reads CASSFRDLHYEQYF. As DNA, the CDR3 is TGTGCCAGCAGCTTCCGGGACTTACACTACGAGCAGTACTTC.

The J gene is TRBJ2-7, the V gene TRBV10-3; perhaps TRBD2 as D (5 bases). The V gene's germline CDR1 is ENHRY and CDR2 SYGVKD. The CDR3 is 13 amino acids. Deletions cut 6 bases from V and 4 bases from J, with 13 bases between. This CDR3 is CAIRAEWAYEQYF. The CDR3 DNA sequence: TGTGCCATCAGAGCGGAGTGGGCATACGAGCAGTACTTC.

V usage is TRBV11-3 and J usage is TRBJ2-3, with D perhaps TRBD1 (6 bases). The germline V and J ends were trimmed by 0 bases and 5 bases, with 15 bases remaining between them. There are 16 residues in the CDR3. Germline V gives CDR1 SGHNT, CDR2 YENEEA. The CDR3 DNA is TGTGCCAGCAGCTTAGAAGGAGTTGGGGGCATAGATACGCAGTATTTT. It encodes CASSLEGVGGIDTQYF.

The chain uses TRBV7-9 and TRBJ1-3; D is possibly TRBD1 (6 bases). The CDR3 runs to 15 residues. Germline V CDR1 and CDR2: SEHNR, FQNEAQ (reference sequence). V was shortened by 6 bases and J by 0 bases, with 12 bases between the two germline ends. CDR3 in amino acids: CASSLDRLSGNTIYF. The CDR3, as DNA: TGTGCCAGCAGTCTCGACAGGCTCTCTGGAAACACCATATATTTT.

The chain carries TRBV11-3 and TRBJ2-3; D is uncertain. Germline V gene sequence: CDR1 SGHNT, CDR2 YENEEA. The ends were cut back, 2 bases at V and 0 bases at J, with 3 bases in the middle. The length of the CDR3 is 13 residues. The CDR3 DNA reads TGTGCCAGCAGCTTAACTAGCACAGATACGCAGTATTTT. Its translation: CASSLTSTDTQYF.

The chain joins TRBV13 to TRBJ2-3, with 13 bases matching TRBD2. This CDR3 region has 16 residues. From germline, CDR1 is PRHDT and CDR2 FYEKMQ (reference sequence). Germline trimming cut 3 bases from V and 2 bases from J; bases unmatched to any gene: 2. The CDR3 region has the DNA TGTGCCAGCAGCTTGGGGACTAGCGGGATCACAGATACGCAGTATTTT. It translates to CASSLGTSGITDTQYF.

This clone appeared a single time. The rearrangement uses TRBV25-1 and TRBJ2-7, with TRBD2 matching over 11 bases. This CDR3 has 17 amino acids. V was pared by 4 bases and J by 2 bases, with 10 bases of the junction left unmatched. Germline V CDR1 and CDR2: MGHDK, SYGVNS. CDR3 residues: CASSGGLAGGPPYEQYF. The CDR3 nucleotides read TGTGCCAGCAGTGGGGGATTAGCGGGAGGGCCCCCCTACGAGCAGTACTTC.

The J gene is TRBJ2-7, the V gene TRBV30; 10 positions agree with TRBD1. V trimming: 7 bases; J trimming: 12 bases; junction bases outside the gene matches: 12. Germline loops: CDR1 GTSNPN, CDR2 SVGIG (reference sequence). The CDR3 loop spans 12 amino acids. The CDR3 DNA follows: TGTGCCTTGGACAGGGGGTCTTACTCACTGTACTTC. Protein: CALDRGSYSLYF.

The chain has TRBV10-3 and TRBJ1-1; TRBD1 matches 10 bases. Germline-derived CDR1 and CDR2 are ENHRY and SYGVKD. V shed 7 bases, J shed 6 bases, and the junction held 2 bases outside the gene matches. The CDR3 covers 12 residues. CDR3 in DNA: TGTGCCATCACCGGGACAGGGGCTGAAGCTTTCTTT. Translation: CAITGTGAEAFF.

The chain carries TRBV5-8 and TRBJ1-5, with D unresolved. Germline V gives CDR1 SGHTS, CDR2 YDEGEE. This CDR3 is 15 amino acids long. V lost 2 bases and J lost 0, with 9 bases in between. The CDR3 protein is CASSFGSYSNQPQHF. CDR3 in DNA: TGTGCCAGCAGCTTTGGGAGTTATAGCAATCAGCCCCAGCATTTT.

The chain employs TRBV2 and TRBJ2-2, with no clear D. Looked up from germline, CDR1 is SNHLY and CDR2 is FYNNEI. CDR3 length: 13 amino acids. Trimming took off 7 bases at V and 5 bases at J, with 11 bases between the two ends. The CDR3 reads CASMAEWTGELFF. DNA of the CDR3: TGTGCCAGCATGGCGGAATGGACCGGGGAGCTGTTTTTT.

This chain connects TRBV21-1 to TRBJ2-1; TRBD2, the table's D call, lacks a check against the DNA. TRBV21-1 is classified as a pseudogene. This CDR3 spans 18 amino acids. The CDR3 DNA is TGTGCCAGCAGCAAACGCGTATTAGCTGCCTTCTCCTACAATGAGCAGTTCTTC. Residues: CASSKRVLAAFSYNEQFF.

CDR3 loop: CASSLTLYGEQFF. CDR3 nucleotide sequence: TGTGCCAGCAGCCTGACCCTGTACGGGGAGCAGTTCTTC. This chain links TRBV12-3 or TRBV12-4 with TRBJ2-1; D unresolved. Trimming stripped 6 bases from V and 10 bases from J, with 16 bases between. The CDR3 is 13 amino acids.

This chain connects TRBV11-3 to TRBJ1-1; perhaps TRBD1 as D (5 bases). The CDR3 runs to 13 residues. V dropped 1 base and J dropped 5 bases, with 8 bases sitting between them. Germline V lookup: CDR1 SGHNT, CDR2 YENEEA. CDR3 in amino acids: CASSLGPGTEAFF. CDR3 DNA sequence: TGTGCCAGCAGCTTAGGGCCAGGGACTGAAGCTTTCTTT.

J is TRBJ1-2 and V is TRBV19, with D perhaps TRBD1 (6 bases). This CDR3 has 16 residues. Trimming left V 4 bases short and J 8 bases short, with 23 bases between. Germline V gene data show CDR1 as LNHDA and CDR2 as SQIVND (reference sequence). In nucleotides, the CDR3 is TGTGCCAGTAGTAGCGGGGGGCGGGCGCATCCTCGAGGCTACACCTTC. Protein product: CASSSGGRAHPRGYTF.